One sample yielded the 5 T cell receptor beta chains listed below, sequenced in a study of response to subunit inactivated influenza vaccine. Each CDR3 protein is one row after TCRdb ran MiXCR on the RT-PCR reads. This table holds 500,000 to 750,000 distinct CDR3 sequences, around 13% found once. The sample in question was PBMCs from blood, obtained 11 to 12 days after vaccination. The receptors stem from a man aged 45-65 years who received an inactivated influenza vaccine.

This clonotype was detected only a few times. The genes are TRBV3-1 and TRBJ2-7; 8 positions match TRBD1. The CDR3 consists of 13 residues. Germline-derived CDR1 and CDR2 are LGHDT and YNNKEL (reference sequence). The V gene end was trimmed by 6 bases and the J gene end by 4 bases; junction bases not matched to a gene: 5. The CDR3 is CASRQGATYEQYF. CDR3 DNA sequence: TGTGCCAGCAGGCAGGGGGCTACGTACGAGCAGTACTTC.

The gene calls are TRBV5-1 and TRBJ1-2; 8 bases fit TRBD1. Germline values: CDR1 SGHRS, CDR2 YFSETQ. The CDR3 has 15 amino acids. Trimming cost V 4 bases and J 0 bases; bases outside gene matches: 5. CDR3 nucleotide sequence: TGCGCCAGCAGCACCGGACAGGGACCTAACTATGGCTACACCTTC. Encoded protein: CASSTGQGPNYGYTF.

The chain links TRBV2 to TRBJ2-7; maybe TRBD2 (5 bases). Germline loops: CDR1 SNHLY, CDR2 FYNNEI. The CDR3 is made up of 13 amino acids. Trimming stripped 7 bases from V and 2 bases from J, with 12 bases between. The CDR3 nucleotides are TGTGCCAGCACCCCGCGGGCAGCCTACGAGCAGTACTTC. Its protein product is CASTPRAAYEQYF.

This chain connects TRBV4-3 to TRBJ2-7; TRBD1 might be the D (5 bases). The V end lost 2 bases, the J end lost 3 bases, and 20 bases lay between the germline ends. Germline CDR1 and CDR2: LGHNA and YSLEER. There are 17 residues in the CDR3. The CDR3 DNA reads TGCGCCAGCAGCCAACGCGAGGCGTGGCAGGGCAACTACGAGCAGTACTTC. Translating gives CASSQREAWQGNYEQYF.

The chain has TRBV29-1 and TRBJ1-3; 8 positions match TRBD1. Germline CDR1 reads SQVTM; CDR2 reads ANQGSEA. Germline trimming cut 7 bases from V and 0 bases from J; bases unmatched to any gene: 5. CDR3 length: 14 residues. Here the CDR3 reads CSAEDRVSGNTIYF. In DNA, the CDR3 is TGCAGCGCCGAGGACAGGGTCTCTGGAAACACCATATATTTT.